A single sample is the source of the 11 T cell receptor beta chains below, sequenced in a study of beta chain features in type 1 diabetes. Their recognized antigens are unknown. The whole isolated RNA underwent reverse transcription, so sequencing captured expressed TCRB transcripts. Sequencing used immunoSEQ multiplex PCR; TCRdb keeps in-frame clones, though not all of them. In the table there are roughly 230,000 clones, roughly a tenth of which are singletons. Study findings and constraints: Within each of all four CD4+ subsets, Type 1 diabetes patients had TCRB CDR3s that were moderately but significantly shorter.

The sequencing input was naive CD4+ T cells from blood. The receptors were sampled from a man aged 25 to 45 with type 1 diabetes.

This clone turned up a few times. This chain connects TRBV18 to TRBJ2-3; weak D call: TRBD1 (5 bases). Deletions cut 6 bases from V and 2 bases from J, with 9 bases between. The CDR3 is made up of 13 amino acids. From germline, CDR1 is KGHSH and CDR2 LQKENI. CDR3 DNA sequence: TGTGCCAGCTCGGGGCGGCACACAGATACGCAGTATTTT. As protein: CASSGRHTDTQYF.

V is TRBV4-2 and J is TRBJ2-3; D is unresolved. V was cut by 5 bases and J by 4 bases, with 10 bases left in between. CDR3 length: 13 residues. Germline V CDR1 and CDR2: LGHNA, YNFKEQ. Here the CDR3 DNA reads TGTGCCAGCAGCTCCTCAAAGCCAGATACGCAGTATTTT. This gives the protein CASSSSKPDTQYF.

The chain recombines TRBV5-6 with TRBJ2-1, with 7 bases identical to TRBD1. Trimming cost V 0 bases and J 7 bases; bases outside gene matches: 4. The CDR3 has 14 amino acids. The germline gives CDR1 SGHDT, CDR2 YYEEEE. The CDR3 here is CASSLVDRLNEQFF. CDR3 nucleotide sequence: TGTGCCAGCAGCTTGGTGGACAGGTTGAATGAGCAGTTCTTC.

The V gene is TRBV28, the J gene TRBJ1-1; the D is unclear. CDR3 length: 12 amino acids. The V and J ends lost 5 bases and 8 bases respectively, with 12 bases between them. CDR1 MDHEN and CDR2 SYDVKM come from the germline V gene. CDR3 DNA sequence: TGTGCCAGCAGTCCCCGGCTGCGGGAAGCTTTCTTT. Amino acids: CASSPRLREAFF.

V usage is TRBV5-1 and J usage is TRBJ1-2; D unclear. The length of the CDR3 is 14 residues. Looked up from germline, CDR1 is SGHRS and CDR2 is YFSETQ. Trimming took off 0 bases at V and 0 bases at J, with 6 bases between the two ends. Written as DNA, the CDR3 is TGCGCCAGCAGCTTGGACTCCGCTAACTATGGCTACACCTTC. Residues: CASSLDSANYGYTF.

V gene TRBV29-1 combines with J gene TRBJ1-5, with 8 bases identical to TRBD1. Trimming at V came to 5 bases and at J to 4 bases, leaving 7 bases not matched to a gene. Germline CDR1 and CDR2: SQVTM and ANQGSEA. This CDR3 is built from 14 residues. The CDR3 DNA sequence: TGCAGCGTTACGGGGACAGGCCCAAATCAGCCCCAGCATTTT. Translating gives CSVTGTGPNQPQHF. Looking up the rest from reference TRBV29-1 and TRBJ1-5 gives the full variable domain: SAVISQKPSRDICQRGTSLTIQCQVDSQVTMMFWYRQQPGQSLTLIATANQGSEATYESGFVIDKFPISRPNLTFSTLTVSNMSPEDSSIYLCSVTGTGPNQPQHFGDGTRLSIL.

This clone has a handful of counts. The CDR3 is CASSPSYSDEQYF. CDR3 DNA sequence: TGTGCCAGCAGCCCTAGCTACAGTGACGAGCAGTACTTC. The J gene is TRBJ2-7, the V gene TRBV7-3; perhaps TRBD2 as D (5 bases). The ends were cut back, 5 bases at V and 5 bases at J, with 13 bases in the middle. The CDR3 has 13 residues. Germline V CDR1 and CDR2: SGHTA, FQGTGA.

V and J are TRBV2 and TRBJ1-4; tentative D call: TRBD1 (5 bases). The germline V gene encodes CDR1 SNHLY and CDR2 FYNNEI. Trimming removed 6 bases from V and 1 base from J, with 6 bases in between. CDR3 size: 13 residues. The DNA for the CDR3 is TGTGCCAGCAGAAGGGGAACTAATGAAAAACTGTTTTTT. It is translated as CASRRGTNEKLFF.

A few counts support this clone. Other nucleotide sequences in the sample specify the same CDR3. V usage is TRBV30 and J usage is TRBJ1-5; D is perhaps TRBD1 (6 bases). Germline loops: CDR1 GTSNPN, CDR2 SVGIG (reference sequence). V shed 1 base and J shed 2 bases, with 6 bases lying between them. This CDR3 is built from 13 residues. The CDR3 region is CAWSDRGNQPQHF. Here the CDR3 DNA reads TGTGCCTGGAGTGACAGGGGCAATCAGCCCCAGCATTTT.

This sequence joins TRBV5-4 and TRBJ2-1; perhaps TRBD2 as D (5 bases). Trimming stripped 0 bases from V and 4 bases from J, with 17 bases between. The CDR3 covers 17 residues. CDR1 and CDR2 (germline): SGHNT, YYREEE (reference sequence). CDR3 sequence (DNA): TGTGCCAGCAGCTTGGCGTCGGGGAAGTTGGTATACAATGAGCAGTTCTTC. Translation: CASSLASGKLVYNEQFF.

The J gene is TRBJ1-2, the V gene TRBV10-2; the D is unclear. Trimming stripped 0 bases from V and 2 bases from J, with 4 bases between. Germline V gives CDR1 WSHSY, CDR2 SAAADI. The CDR3 runs 13 residues. In nucleotides, the CDR3 is TGCGCCAGCAGTGAGTCGAGGAACTATGGCTACACCTTC. Translating gives CASSESRNYGYTF.